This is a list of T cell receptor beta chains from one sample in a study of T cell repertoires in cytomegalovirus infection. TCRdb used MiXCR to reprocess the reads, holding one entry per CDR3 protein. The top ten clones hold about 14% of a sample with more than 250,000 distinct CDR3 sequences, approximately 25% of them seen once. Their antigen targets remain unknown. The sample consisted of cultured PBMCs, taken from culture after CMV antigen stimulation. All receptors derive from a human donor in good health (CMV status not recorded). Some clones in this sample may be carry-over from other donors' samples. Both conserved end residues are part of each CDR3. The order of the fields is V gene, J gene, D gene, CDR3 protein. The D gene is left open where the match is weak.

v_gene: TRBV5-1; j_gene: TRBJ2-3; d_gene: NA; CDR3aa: CASSLQEGTDTQYF
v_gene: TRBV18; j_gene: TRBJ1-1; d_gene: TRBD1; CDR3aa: CASSPQGGIEAFF
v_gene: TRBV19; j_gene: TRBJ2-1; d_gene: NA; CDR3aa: CASSTPGTVSNEQFF
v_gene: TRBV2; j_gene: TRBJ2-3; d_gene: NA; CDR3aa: CASSVEDTQYF
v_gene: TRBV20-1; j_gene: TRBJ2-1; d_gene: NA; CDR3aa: CSARDPQAGVEQFF
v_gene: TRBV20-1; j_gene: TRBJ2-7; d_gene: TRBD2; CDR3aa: CSAKPPWTSGGTNSYEQYF
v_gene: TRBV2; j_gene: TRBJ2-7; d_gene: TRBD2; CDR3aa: CASSWFASGDSYEQYF
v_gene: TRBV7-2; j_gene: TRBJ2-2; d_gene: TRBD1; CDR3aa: CATRTGGEGGELFF
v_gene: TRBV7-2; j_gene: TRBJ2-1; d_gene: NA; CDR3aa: CASNLNNEQFF
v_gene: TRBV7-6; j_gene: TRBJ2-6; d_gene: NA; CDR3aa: CASSSRVSGANVLTF
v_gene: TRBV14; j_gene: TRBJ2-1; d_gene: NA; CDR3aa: CASSQMGGYNEQFF
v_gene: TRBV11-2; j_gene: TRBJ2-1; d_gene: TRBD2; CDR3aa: CASSETSGIYNEQFF
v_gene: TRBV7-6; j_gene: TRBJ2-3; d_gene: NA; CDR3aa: CASSKTFSWTDTQYF
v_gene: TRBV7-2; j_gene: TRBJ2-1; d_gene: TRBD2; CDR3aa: CASSLVTSGSSYNEQFF
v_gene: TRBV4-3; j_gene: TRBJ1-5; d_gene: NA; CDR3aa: CASSPGLTNQPQHF
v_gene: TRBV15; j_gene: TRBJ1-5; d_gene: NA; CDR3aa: CATSRSIYRDGNQPQHF
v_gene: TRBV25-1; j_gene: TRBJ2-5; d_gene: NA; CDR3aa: CASSESRGLQETQYF
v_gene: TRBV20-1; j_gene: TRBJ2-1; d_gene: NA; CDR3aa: CSAPPEGRQEQFF
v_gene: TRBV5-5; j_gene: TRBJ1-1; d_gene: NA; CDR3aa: CASSFVMVAEAFF
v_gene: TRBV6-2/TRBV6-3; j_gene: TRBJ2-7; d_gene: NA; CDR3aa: CASSYDSDYEQYF
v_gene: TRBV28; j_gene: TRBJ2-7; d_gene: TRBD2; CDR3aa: CASSFHLAGVYEQYF
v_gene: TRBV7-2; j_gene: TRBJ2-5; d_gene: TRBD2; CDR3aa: CASSSSGRPNKETQYF
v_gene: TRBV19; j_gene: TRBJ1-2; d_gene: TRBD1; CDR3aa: CASSIAQGLGYGYTF
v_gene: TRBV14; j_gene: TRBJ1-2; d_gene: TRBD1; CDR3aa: CASSQGDRPFRYGYTF
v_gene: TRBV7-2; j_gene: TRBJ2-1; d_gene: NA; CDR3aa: CASSLVGSPNEQFF
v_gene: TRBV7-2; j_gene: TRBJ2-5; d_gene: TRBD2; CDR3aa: CASSLAGRVQETQYF
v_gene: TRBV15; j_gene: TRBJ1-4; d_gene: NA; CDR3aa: CATSRDGAGELGEKLFF
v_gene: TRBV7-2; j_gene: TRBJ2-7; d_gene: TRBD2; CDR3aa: CASSLAPGLGVQFEQYF
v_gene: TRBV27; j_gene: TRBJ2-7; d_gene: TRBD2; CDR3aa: CASSSLTTSGGTYEQYF
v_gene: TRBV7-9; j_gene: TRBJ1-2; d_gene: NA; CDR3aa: CASTEDGRNYGYTF
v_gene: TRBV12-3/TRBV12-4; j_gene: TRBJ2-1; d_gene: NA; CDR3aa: CASRSTTRGDNEQFF
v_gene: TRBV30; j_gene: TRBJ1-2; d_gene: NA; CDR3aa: CAWSAGRRGYTF
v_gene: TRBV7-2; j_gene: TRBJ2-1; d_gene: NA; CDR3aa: CASSPVNEQFF
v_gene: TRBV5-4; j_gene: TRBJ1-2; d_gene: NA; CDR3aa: CASSSGRTLANYGYTF
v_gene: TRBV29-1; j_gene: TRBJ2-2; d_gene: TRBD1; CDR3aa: CSAGQGAPGELFF
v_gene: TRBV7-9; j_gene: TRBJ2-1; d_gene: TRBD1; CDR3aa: CASSFTGDSYNEQFF
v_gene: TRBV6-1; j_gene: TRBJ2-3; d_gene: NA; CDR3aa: CASSYPADTQYF
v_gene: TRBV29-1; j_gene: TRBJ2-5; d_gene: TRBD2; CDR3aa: CSVEDYALGGSGRAAETQYF
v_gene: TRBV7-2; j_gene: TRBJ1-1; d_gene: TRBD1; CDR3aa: CASSPGGPRRNTEAFF
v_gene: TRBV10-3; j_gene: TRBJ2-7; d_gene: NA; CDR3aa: CAISAGQHYEQYF
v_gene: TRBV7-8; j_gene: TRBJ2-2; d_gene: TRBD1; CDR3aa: CASRPTGGGTGELFF
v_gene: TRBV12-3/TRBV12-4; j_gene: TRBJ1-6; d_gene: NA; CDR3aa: CASRSGTQPNSPLHF
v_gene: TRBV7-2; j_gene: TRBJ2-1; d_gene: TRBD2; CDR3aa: CASRLAFNNEQFF
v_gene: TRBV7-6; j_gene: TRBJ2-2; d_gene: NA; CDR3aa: CASSLGPGRTGELFF
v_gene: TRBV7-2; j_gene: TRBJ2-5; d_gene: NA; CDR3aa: CASSQAGEKETQYF
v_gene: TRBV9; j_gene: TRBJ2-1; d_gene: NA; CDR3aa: CASSVGVPATEQFF
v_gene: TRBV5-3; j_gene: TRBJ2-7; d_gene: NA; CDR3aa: CASSVGPTSYEQYF